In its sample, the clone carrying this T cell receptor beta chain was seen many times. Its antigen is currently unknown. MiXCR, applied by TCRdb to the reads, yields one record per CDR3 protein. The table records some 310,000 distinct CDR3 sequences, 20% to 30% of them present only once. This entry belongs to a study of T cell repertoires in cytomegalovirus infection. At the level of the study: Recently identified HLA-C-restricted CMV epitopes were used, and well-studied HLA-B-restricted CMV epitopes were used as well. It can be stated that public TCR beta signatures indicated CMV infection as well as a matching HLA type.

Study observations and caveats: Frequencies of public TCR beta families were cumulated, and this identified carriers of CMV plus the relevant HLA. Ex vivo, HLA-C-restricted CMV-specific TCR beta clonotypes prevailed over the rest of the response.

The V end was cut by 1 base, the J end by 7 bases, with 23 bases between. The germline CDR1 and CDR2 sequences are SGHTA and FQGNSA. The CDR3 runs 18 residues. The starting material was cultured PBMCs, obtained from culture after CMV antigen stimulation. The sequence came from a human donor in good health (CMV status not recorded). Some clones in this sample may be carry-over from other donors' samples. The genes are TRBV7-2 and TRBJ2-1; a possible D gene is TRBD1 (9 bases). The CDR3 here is CASSLEMGGTGTRNEQFF. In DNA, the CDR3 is TGTGCCAGCAGCTTAGAAATGGGAGGGACAGGGACTAGAAATGAGCAGTTCTTC.